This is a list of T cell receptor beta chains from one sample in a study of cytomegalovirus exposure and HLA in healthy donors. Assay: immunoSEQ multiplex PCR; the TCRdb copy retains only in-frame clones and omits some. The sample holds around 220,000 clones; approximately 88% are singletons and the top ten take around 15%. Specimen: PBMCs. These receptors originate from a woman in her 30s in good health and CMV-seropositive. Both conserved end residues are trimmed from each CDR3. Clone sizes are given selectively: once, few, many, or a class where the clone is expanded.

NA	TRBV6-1	ASSDNGQYQPQH
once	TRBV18	ASSPSQGASEAF
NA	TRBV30	AWRYAGGLSGELF
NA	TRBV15	ATSRLAGITYEQY
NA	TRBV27	ASSPSGSDNEQF
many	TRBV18	ASSLRQASTEAF
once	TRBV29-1	SVYGGGQGSYEQY
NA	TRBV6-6	ASSSRSGPLYEQY
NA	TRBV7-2	ASSLARGGLSYEQY
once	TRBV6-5	ASSPLDRGSEAF
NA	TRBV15	ATSRDTGVETQY
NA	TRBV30	AWGPGNTIY
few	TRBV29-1	SVADNGQGIRGYT
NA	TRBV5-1	ASTTGGPNEKLF
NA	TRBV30	AWTPTGLGDTQY
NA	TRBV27	ASSLSQGGANVLT
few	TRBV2	ASSVATTPLYGYT
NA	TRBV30	AWSPGLGSYNEQF
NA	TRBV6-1	ASIRGLFNQPQH
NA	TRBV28	ASMSGQGFGEQY